What follows are 24 T cell receptor beta chains derived from one specimen sequenced in a study of blood T cell repertoires in COVID-19. Data came from immunoSEQ multiplex PCR; TCRdb stores just in-frame clones and leaves some out. This table holds some 150,000 clones, around 75% found once. The material sequenced was peripheral blood. These receptors all come from a woman older than 75 with acute or convalescent COVID-19.

The chain employs TRBV7-2 and TRBJ1-1, with D perhaps TRBD1 (6 bases). The CDR3 contains 15 residues. The V end was cut by 1 base, the J end by 5 bases, with 14 bases between. Germline V gives CDR1 SGHTA, CDR2 FQGNSA. CDR3 bases: TGTGCCAGCAGCTTAGTGTTGACAGGCAAGACTGAAGCTTTCTTT. Amino acid sequence: CASSLVLTGKTEAFF.

Only one count was recorded for this clone. The chain joins TRBV7-9 to TRBJ2-1; D perhaps matches TRBD1 (6 bases). CDR1 and CDR2 from the germline V gene are SEHNR and FQNEAQ (reference sequence). V was clipped by 5 bases and J by 7 bases, with 24 bases between them. The CDR3 spans 17 residues. The CDR3 is CASSPKLRDNRRNEQFF. The CDR3 DNA reads as TGTGCCAGCAGCCCCAAACTCCGGGACAATAGGAGGAATGAGCAGTTCTTC.

The genes are TRBV5-6 and TRBJ1-2; 7 positions match TRBD1. CDR3 size: 15 residues. The germline CDR1 and CDR2 sequences are SGHDT and YYEEEE. Unmatched junction bases numbered 12, after V lost 7 bases and J lost 3 bases. The CDR3 loop is CASARDRTYHYGYTF. CDR3 nucleotides: TGTGCCAGCGCCAGGGACAGAACATACCACTATGGCTACACCTTC.

V usage is TRBV2 and J usage is TRBJ1-4, with TRBD1 matching 7 bases. This CDR3 contains 14 residues. The germline V gene encodes CDR1 SNHLY and CDR2 FYNNEI. V lost 7 bases to trimming and J lost 4 bases; unmatched junction nucleotides: 6. Here the CDR3 DNA reads TGTGCCAGCACCAGGGGGGCCCTTAATGAAAAACTGTTTTTT. Amino acid sequence: CASTRGALNEKLFF.

This clone was seen more than once but under ten times. V is TRBV3-1 (or the pseudogene TRBV3-2) and J is TRBJ1-6; 7 nucleotides match TRBD1. CDR1 is LGHDT, CDR2 YNNKEL, per germline (reference sequence). With V trimmed by 1 base and J by 10 bases, 1 base remained unmatched. The CDR3 length is 13 residues. This CDR3 is CASSQAGGSPLHF. As DNA, the CDR3 is TGTGCCAGCAGCCAAGCAGGGGGGTCACCCCTCCACTTT.

The chain couples TRBV27 to TRBJ1-1, with 9 bases that match TRBD1. The trim removed 3 bases at V and 7 bases at J, leaving 3 bases unmatched. Germline V gene data show CDR1 as MNHEY and CDR2 as SMNVEV (reference sequence). CDR3 length: 13 residues. The CDR3 region has the DNA TGTGCCAGCAGTTTGCGACAGGGGGGTGAAGCTTTCTTT. It translates to CASSLRQGGEAFF.

The genes are TRBV18 and TRBJ2-5; 7 bases agree with TRBD2. The V segment lost 3 bases and the J segment 4 bases; nucleotides outside the gene matches: 8. CDR1 is KGHSH and CDR2 is LQKENI in the germline V gene. The CDR3 contains 15 residues. The DNA of the CDR3 is TGTGCCAGCTCACCCCTTCCAGCGGGAACAGAGACCCAGTACTTC. This translates into CASSPLPAGTETQYF.

The chain links TRBV3-1 (or the pseudogene TRBV3-2) to TRBJ1-2; the D is unclear. V shed 1 base and J shed 8 bases, with 20 bases lying between them. CDR3 length: 16 residues. Germline assignment: CDR1 LGHDT and CDR2 YNNKEL (reference sequence). The CDR3 DNA follows: TGTGCCAGCAGCCAAGGAGGAGAAAGCAGGAGGGTCGGCTACACCTTC. This sequence encodes CASSQGGESRRVGYTF.

V gene TRBV19 combines with J gene TRBJ2-1; TRBD2 aligns across 7 bases. This CDR3 has 15 amino acids. The germline V gene has CDR1 LNHDA and CDR2 SQIVND (reference sequence). J gave up 0 bases and V 6 bases, and 5 bases lay outside the gene matches. CDR3 nucleotides: TGTGCCAGTAGGTCATCTAGCGGCTCCTACAATGAGCAGTTCTTC. Its protein product is CASRSSSGSYNEQFF.

The chain joins TRBV28 to TRBJ2-7; D is ambiguous. The V gene lost 3 bases and the J gene lost 3 bases, with 9 bases spanning the gap. The CDR3 loop spans 13 amino acids. The germline CDR1 and CDR2 sequences are MDHEN and SYDVKM. The CDR3 loop is CASSFGVLYEQYF. CDR3 bases: TGTGCCAGCAGTTTTGGAGTTCTCTACGAGCAGTACTTC.

The CDR3 loop reads CASSQQWDSEYGYTF. As DNA, the CDR3 is TGTGCCAGCAGCCAACAATGGGACAGTGAATATGGCTACACCTTC. The chain combines TRBV4-2 with TRBJ1-2; 7 positions match TRBD1. Germline loops: CDR1 LGHNA, CDR2 YNFKEQ. V gave up 2 bases and J gave up 5 bases; unmatched junction bases: 8. CDR3 length: 15 residues.

This clone was observed a handful of times. This chain links TRBV30 with TRBJ1-5; 7 nucleotides agree with TRBD1. The CDR3 consists of 15 residues. From germline, CDR1 is GTSNPN and CDR2 SVGIG (reference sequence). V was pared by 1 base and J by 0 bases, with 3 bases of the junction left unmatched. The CDR3: CAWSGQGTSNQPQHF. In DNA, the CDR3 is TGTGCCTGGAGTGGACAGGGAACTAGCAATCAGCCCCAGCATTTT.

V and J are TRBV28 and TRBJ2-2; TRBD1 matches at 9 bases. This CDR3 contains 13 residues. Germline V lookup: CDR1 MDHEN, CDR2 SYDVKM. J was trimmed by 5 bases and V by 10 bases; bases with no gene match: 5. The CDR3 DNA follows: TGTGCCACGGCACAGGGGGCGACCGGGGAGCTGTTTTTT. It encodes CATAQGATGELFF.

CDR3 DNA: TGTGCCTGGAGTGAAGGGAGCGGGAGAAGGGATGAGCAGTTCTTC. Amino acid sequence: CAWSEGSGRRDEQFF. The rearrangement uses TRBV30 and TRBJ2-1; the match to TRBD2 covers 8 bases. Trimming at V came to 1 base and at J to 8 bases, leaving 10 bases not matched to a gene. This CDR3 region has 15 residues. Germline lookup yields CDR1 GTSNPN and CDR2 SVGIG (reference sequence).

The chain couples TRBV6-2 or TRBV6-3 to TRBJ2-7, with 10 bases aligning to TRBD2. This CDR3 spans 16 amino acids. Trimming at V came to 0 bases and at J to 3 bases, leaving 5 bases not matched to a gene. Germline CDR1 MNHEY, CDR2 SVGEGT. This chain's CDR3 is CASSYSRSGGDYEQYF. CDR3 DNA: TGTGCCAGCAGTTACTCGAGGAGCGGGGGGGACTACGAGCAGTACTTC.

The chain joins TRBV10-2 to TRBJ1-2, with D perhaps TRBD1 (5 bases). The CDR3 contains 17 residues. Trimming shortened V by 3 bases and J by 3 bases, and 20 bases separated the two germline ends. The germline CDR1 and CDR2 sequences are WSHSY and SAAADI. DNA of the CDR3: TGCGCCAGCAGTGAACCTATGGGGGGGAGGATCCACTATGGCTACACCTTC. Its protein is CASSEPMGGRIHYGYTF.

This chain joins TRBV6-5 and TRBJ2-7; 8 bases are shared with TRBD1. The CDR3 runs to 16 residues. V dropped 2 bases and J dropped 3; count of bases not matched to a gene: 9. Germline V gene data show CDR1 as MNHEY and CDR2 as SVGAGI. The CDR3 region has the DNA TGTGCCAGCAGTTACATTCAGCGACAGGGGAACTACGAGCAGTACTTC. Translated, it gives CASSYIQRQGNYEQYF.

This clone has a single count. The chain carries TRBV7-2 and TRBJ2-1; 16 bases map to TRBD2. V lost 2 bases to trimming and J lost 8 bases; unmatched junction nucleotides: 9. This CDR3 has 18 amino acids. Per germline, CDR1 SGHTA and CDR2 FQGNSA. The CDR3: CASSLTGGLAGGKYEQFF. In DNA, the CDR3 is TGTGCCAGCAGCTTAACGGGGGGACTAGCGGGAGGGAAATATGAGCAGTTCTTC.

This clone was seen more than once but under ten times. Distinct nucleotide sequences in the sample also encode this CDR3. The V call is TRBV12-3 or TRBV12-4, the J call TRBJ1-1, with no clear D. The CDR3 sequence is 13 residues long. Trimming pared 3 bases from V and 5 bases from J, leaving 10 bases between. CDR3: CASSLVGGTEAFF. CDR3 nucleotide sequence: TGTGCCAGCAGTTTGGTGGGAGGGACTGAAGCTTTCTTT.

The chain recombines TRBV6-6 with TRBJ2-7; 9 bases are a match to TRBD1. V trimming: 4 bases; J trimming: 1 base; junction bases outside the gene matches: 2. The germline gives CDR1 MNHNY, CDR2 SVGAGI (reference sequence). The CDR3 loop spans 14 amino acids. The CDR3 coding sequence is TGTGCCAGCAGTTTGACAGGGGGTTCCTACGAGCAGTACTTC. Translation gives CASSLTGGSYEQYF.

The chain links TRBV27 to TRBJ2-7, with TRBD2 matching over 13 bases. Germline loops: CDR1 MNHEY, CDR2 SMNVEV (reference sequence). This CDR3 contains 15 residues. V lost 7 bases to trimming and J lost 2 bases; unmatched junction nucleotides: 5. CDR3 loop: CASTNGLAGAYEQYF. CDR3 DNA sequence: TGTGCCAGCACCAACGGACTAGCGGGAGCCTACGAGCAGTACTTC.

This sequence joins TRBV7-9 and TRBJ1-1; possibly TRBD1 for D (5 bases). V gave up 5 bases and J gave up 4 bases, with 14 bases separating them. Germline V gives CDR1 SEHNR, CDR2 FQNEAQ (reference sequence). The length of the CDR3 is 14 residues. CDR3 residues: CASSPRQRGTEAFF. CDR3 sequence (DNA): TGTGCCAGCAGCCCCAGACAGCGGGGCACTGAAGCTTTCTTT.

The CDR3 protein is CASSYPADSYEQYF. As DNA, the CDR3 is TGTGCCAGCAGTTACCCAGCGGACTCCTACGAGCAGTACTTC. The chain combines TRBV6-6 with TRBJ2-7; TRBD2 might be the D (5 bases). Germline V CDR1 and CDR2: MNHNY, SVGAGI (reference sequence). The CDR3 sequence is 14 residues long. V lost 2 bases to trimming and J lost 0 bases, with 8 bases between them.

This clone has more than one count but fewer than ten. The CDR3 DNA reads as TGTGCCAGCAGCCGGCGAGGAAACTATGGCTACACCTTC. This sequence encodes CASSRRGNYGYTF. The V call is TRBV5-5, the J call TRBJ1-2; no reliable D call. The V end was cut by 4 bases, the J end by 2 bases, with 9 bases between. Germline CDR1 and CDR2: SGHKS and YYEKEE (reference sequence). The CDR3 is 13 amino acids.